This T cell receptor beta chain was sequenced during a study of early T cells in non-severe SARS-CoV-2 infection. As for the study in general: The chains were unpaired, and the sequenced material was bulk RNA from unsorted whole blood. Study-wide results and caveats: VDJdb-based matching was biased toward anti-spike CD8 responses and missed private and CD4 specificities.

This clonotype was counted at least ten times. Antigen: not known. Unique molecular identifiers were attached to individual cDNA molecules. Each CDR3 protein is one row after TCRdb ran MiXCR on the 5' RACE reads. The table records tens of thousands of distinct CDR3 sequences, 7% to 10% of them present only once. V was pared by 4 bases and J by 2 bases, with 1 base of the junction left unmatched. From germline, CDR1 is MNHNS and CDR2 SASEGT. CDR3 length equals 14 residues. What was sequenced was whole blood. The sequence was collected from an adult who was a healthcare worker with PCR-confirmed SARS-CoV-2 infection or an uninfected control (not recorded which). This chain joins TRBV6-1 and TRBJ2-2; 7 bases are a match to TRBD1. CDR3 protein: CASSGQGNTGELFF. The CDR3, as DNA: TGTGCCAGCAGTGGACAGGGAAACACCGGGGAGCTGTTTTTT.